The entry below describes one TCR beta chain. This specimen comes from a study of blood T cell repertoires in COVID-19. CDR3 length: 15 residues. The germline V and J ends were trimmed by 1 base and 2 bases, with 11 bases remaining between them. Looked up from germline, CDR1 is SGDLS and CDR2 is YYNGEE. The table came from immunoSEQ multiplex PCR; TCRdb's copy has only in-frame clones and leaves some out. The profile covers roughly 300,000 clones, with about 85% appearing a single time and 10% to 15% taken by the ten largest. The chain uses TRBV9 and TRBJ2-3, with D possibly TRBD2 on 6 matching bases. Sequenced: peripheral blood. The clonotype originates from a human donor in a cohort sampled during active COVID-19. The CDR3 DNA is TGTGCCAGCAGCGTATTGGCGGGGCCCACAGATACGCAGTATTTT. Translated: CASSVLAGPTDTQYF. The variable domain in full, completed from reference TRBV9 and TRBJ2-3, reads DSGVTQTPKHLITATGQRVTLRCSPRSGDLSVYWYQQSLDQGLQFLIQYYNGEERAKGNILERFSAQQFPDLHSELNLSSLELGDSALYFCASSVLAGPTDTQYFGPGTRLTVL.